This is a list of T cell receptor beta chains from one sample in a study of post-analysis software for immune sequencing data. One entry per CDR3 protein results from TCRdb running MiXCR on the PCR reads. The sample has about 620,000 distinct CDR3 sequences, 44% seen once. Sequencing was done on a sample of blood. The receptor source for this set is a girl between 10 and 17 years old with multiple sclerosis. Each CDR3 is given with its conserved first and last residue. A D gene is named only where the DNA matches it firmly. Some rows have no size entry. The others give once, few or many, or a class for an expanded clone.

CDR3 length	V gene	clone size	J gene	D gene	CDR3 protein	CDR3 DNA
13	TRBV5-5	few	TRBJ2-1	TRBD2	CASSPSGPDEQFF	TGTGCCAGCAGCCCTAGCGGACCCGATGAGCAGTTCTTC
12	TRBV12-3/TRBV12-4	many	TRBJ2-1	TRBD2	CASSLAVYEQFF	TGTGCCAGCAGTCTAGCGGTCTATGAGCAGTTCTTC
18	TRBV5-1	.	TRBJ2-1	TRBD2	CASRHSSSGRAVSDEQFF	TGCGCCAGCAGACATTCATCTAGCGGGAGGGCCGTCTCAGATGAGCAGTTCTTC
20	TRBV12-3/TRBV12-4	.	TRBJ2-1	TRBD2	CASSYDSPFAGGRRGNEQFF	TGTGCCAGCAGCTATGACAGTCCATTCGCGGGAGGGCGGAGGGGCAATGAGCAGTTCTTC
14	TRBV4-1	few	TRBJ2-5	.	CASSQDHSEETQYF	TGCGCCAGCAGCCAAGATCATAGTGAAGAGACCCAGTACTTC
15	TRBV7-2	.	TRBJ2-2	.	CASTTGTGNTGELFF	TGTGCCAGCACCACCGGGACGGGGAACACCGGGGAGCTGTTTTTT
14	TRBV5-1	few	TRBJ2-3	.	CASRGEPSTDTQYF	TGCGCCAGCAGAGGAGAACCTAGCACAGATACGCAGTATTTT
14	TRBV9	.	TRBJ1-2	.	CASSLIEAHYGYTF	TGTGCCAGCAGTTTAATTGAGGCACACTATGGCTACACCTTC
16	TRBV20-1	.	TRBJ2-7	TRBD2	CSAGDPGLAVNYEQYF	TGCAGTGCTGGAGACCCGGGACTAGCGGTAAACTACGAGCAGTACTTC
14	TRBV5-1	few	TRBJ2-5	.	CASSLDIQGETQYF	TGCGCCAGCAGCTTGGATATCCAGGGGGAGACCCAGTACTTC
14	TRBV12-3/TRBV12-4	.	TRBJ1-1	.	CASSASRRGTEAFF	TGTGCCAGCAGCGCCAGTAGGAGAGGCACTGAAGCTTTCTTT
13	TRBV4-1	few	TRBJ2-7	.	CASSQDRGIEQYF	TGCGCCAGCAGCCAAGATCGTGGGATCGAGCAGTACTTC
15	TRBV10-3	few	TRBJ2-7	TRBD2	CAISEGTSGSYEQYF	TGTGCAATCAGTGAGGGGACTAGCGGCTCCTACGAGCAGTACTTC
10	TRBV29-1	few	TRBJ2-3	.	CSVVVDTQYF	TGCAGCGTTGTAGTTGATACGCAGTATTTT
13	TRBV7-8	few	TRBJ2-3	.	CASSSDRTDTQYF	TGTGCCAGCAGCTCAGACCGCACAGATACGCAGTATTTT
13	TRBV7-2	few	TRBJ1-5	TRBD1	CASSTGGNQPQHF	TGTGCCAGCAGCACAGGGGGCAATCAGCCCCAGCATTTT
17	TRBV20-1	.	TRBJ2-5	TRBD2	CSARELAGGNSGETQYF	TGCAGTGCTAGAGAACTAGCGGGAGGGAATTCGGGGGAGACCCAGTACTTC
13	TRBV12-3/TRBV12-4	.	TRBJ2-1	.	CASSHQDRNEQFF	TGTGCCAGCAGTCACCAGGACCGCAATGAGCAGTTCTTC
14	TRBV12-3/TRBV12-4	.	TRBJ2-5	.	CASSLTSGGGTQYF	TGTGCCAGCAGTTTAACGAGCGGTGGGGGGACCCAGTACTTC
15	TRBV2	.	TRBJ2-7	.	CASSDRVSSSYEQYF	TGTGCCAGCAGTGACAGGGTTTCAAGCTCCTACGAGCAGTACTTC
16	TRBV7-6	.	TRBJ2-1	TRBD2	CASAREVTSGGRGQFF	TGTGCCAGCGCCCGAGAGGTGACTAGCGGCGGCCGCGGGCAGTTCTTC
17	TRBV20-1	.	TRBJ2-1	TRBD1	CSARSRQGEISYNEQFF	TGCAGTGCTAGATCAAGACAGGGGGAAATATCCTACAATGAGCAGTTCTTC
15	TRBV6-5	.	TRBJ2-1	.	CASSPSSGDYNEQFF	TGTGCCAGCAGCCCCTCTAGTGGGGACTACAATGAGCAGTTCTTC
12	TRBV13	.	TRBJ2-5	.	CASKRREETQYF	TGTGCCAGCAAACGGCGGGAAGAGACCCAGTACTTC
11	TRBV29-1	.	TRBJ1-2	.	CSVDRGAGYTF	TGCAGCGTTGACAGGGGTGCGGGCTACACCTTC
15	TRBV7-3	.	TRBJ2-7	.	CASSLNRARSYEQYF	TGTGCCAGCAGCTTAAACAGGGCACGGTCCTACGAGCAGTACTTC
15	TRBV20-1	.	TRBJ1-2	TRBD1	CSASRGQVPNYGYTF	TGCAGTGCTAGTAGAGGACAGGTCCCAAACTATGGCTACACCTTC
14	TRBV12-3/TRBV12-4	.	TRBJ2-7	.	CASSFGQGRYEQYF	TGTGCCAGCAGTTTTGGCCAGGGCAGGTACGAGCAGTACTTC